The 28 T cell receptor beta chains given below trace back to one sample, sequenced in a study of T cells in Graves' hyperthyroidism and ophthalmopathy. RNA transcripts gave rise to amplified TCR beta CDR3 regions. Using the HTBI primer set, a first-round RT-PCR was run on the TCR CDR3. TCRdb passed the multiplex PCR reads through MiXCR, listing each CDR3 protein once. The sample yields 600,000 to 800,000 distinct CDR3 sequences, about a third seen once. The sequencing sample was made of blood. The receptors originated from a woman between 35 and 50 years old with Graves' hyperthyroidism.

This clonotype occurred a few times. The rearrangement links TRBV29-1 to TRBJ1-3; no reliable D call. Germline assignment: CDR1 SQVTM and CDR2 ANQGSEA. The CDR3 extends over 15 amino acids. Deletions cut 0 bases from V and 4 bases from J, with 13 bases between. Written as DNA, the CDR3 is TGCAGCGTTGAAGATAAACTCCGAGGGGGAAACACCATATATTTT. Translated, it gives CSVEDKLRGGNTIYF.

V and J are TRBV20-1 and TRBJ1-2; no reliable D call. With 4 bases removed from V and 0 bases from J, the gap between germline ends came to 9 bases. CDR1 and CDR2 (germline): DFQATT, SNEGSKA (reference sequence). The CDR3 consists of 13 residues. CDR3 amino acids: CSANESPNYGYTF. The CDR3 coding sequence is TGCAGTGCTAATGAGAGCCCTAACTATGGCTACACCTTC.

This clonotype showed up many times. The rearrangement links TRBV20-1 to TRBJ1-2, with TRBD1 matching 7 bases. V shed 6 bases, J shed 4 bases, and the junction held 5 bases outside the gene matches. The CDR3 loop spans 12 amino acids. The germline V gene encodes CDR1 DFQATT and CDR2 SNEGSKA (reference sequence). Here the CDR3 DNA reads TGCAGTGCCACACGGGACAGCTATGGCTACACCTTC. Its translation: CSATRDSYGYTF.

V gene TRBV28 combines with J gene TRBJ2-7, with TRBD1 as a possible D gene (6 bases). V was cut by 7 bases and J by 4 bases, with 14 bases left in between. The CDR3 spans 13 residues. CDR1 and CDR2 from the germline V gene are MDHEN and SYDVKM. Here the CDR3 DNA reads TGTGCCAGCACCTATCTGGGGGCGTACGAGCAGTACTTC. Its translation is CASTYLGAYEQYF.

The gene calls are TRBV5-1 and TRBJ2-7; possible D gene TRBD1, 6 bases. The J call may be incorrect, as the DNA end agrees better with TRBJ2-4. The CDR3 contains 16 residues. CDR1 SGHRS and CDR2 YFSETQ come from the germline V gene. Here the CDR3 reads CASSFYRDGTKNIQYF. CDR3 sequence (DNA): TGCGCCAGCAGCTTTTACAGGGATGGAACCAAAAACATTCAGTACTTC.

The chain employs TRBV6-5 and TRBJ2-7; 11 bases match TRBD2. From germline, CDR1 is MNHEY and CDR2 SVGAGI. V lost 9 bases to trimming and J lost 4 bases; unmatched junction nucleotides: 14. This CDR3 is built from 16 residues. The CDR3 region has the DNA TGTGCCAGTACTCCAGCAGGGACTAGCGGCCTATACGAGCAGTACTTC. Translated: CASTPAGTSGLYEQYF.

This clonotype has ten or more counts. This rearrangement joins TRBV5-1 to TRBJ1-3, with D unclear. In germline, CDR1 is SGHRS, CDR2 YFSETQ. This CDR3 region has 15 residues. Between the trimmed V and J ends, which lost 4 bases and 0 bases, there was a span of 11 bases. CDR3 amino acids: CASSLDGNSGNTIYF. The CDR3 DNA sequence: TGCGCCAGCAGCCTCGACGGAAACTCTGGAAACACCATATATTTT.

There are many counts of this clonotype. The V gene is TRBV7-2, the J gene TRBJ2-7, with 10 nucleotides matching TRBD2. The length of the CDR3 is 15 residues. CDR1 and CDR2 (germline): SGHTA, FQGNSA. Trimming cost V 5 bases and J 2 bases; bases outside gene matches: 6. In DNA form, the CDR3 reads TGTGCCAGCAGCCTCCAAGCGGGAGGGCCCTACGAGCAGTACTTC. Translated, it gives CASSLQAGGPYEQYF.

This sequence joins TRBV15 and TRBJ1-6; D gene ambiguous. The V end was cut by 9 bases, the J end by 0 bases, with 6 bases between. CDR1 and CDR2 from the germline V gene are LNHNV and YYDKDF (reference sequence). The CDR3 extends over 13 amino acids. The CDR3 sequence: CATPSSYNSPLHF. The CDR3 region has the DNA TGTGCCACTCCAAGCTCCTATAATTCACCCCTCCACTTT.

In this sample, this clonotype turned up once. The chain carries TRBV5-1 and TRBJ2-5, with 10 bases identical to TRBD1. There are 16 residues in the CDR3. With V trimmed by 2 bases and J by 0 bases, 4 bases remained unmatched. Germline V gene lookup returns CDR1 SGHRS and CDR2 YFSETQ. This CDR3 reads CASSFRTGGNQETQYF. Written as DNA, the CDR3 is TGCGCCAGCAGCTTCCGGACAGGGGGGAACCAAGAGACCCAGTACTTC. Full variable domain (remainder filled in from reference TRBV5-1 and TRBJ2-5): KAGVTQTPRYLIKTRGQQVTLSCSPISGHRSVSWYQQTPGQGLQFLFEYFSETQRNKGNFPGRFSGRQFSNSRSEMNVSTLELGDSALYLCASSFRTGGNQETQYFGPGTRLLVL.

This clonotype has more than one count but fewer than ten. The gene calls are TRBV5-6 and TRBJ1-5; TRBD1 aligns across 9 bases. The V gene's germline CDR1 is SGHDT and CDR2 YYEEEE. J lost 1 base, V lost 6 bases, and 11 bases had no gene match. This CDR3 region has 17 residues. The CDR3 nucleotides read TGTGCCAGCACGACAGGGGGGGCTTTCGGGAGCAATCAGCCCCAGCATTTT. It translates to CASTTGGAFGSNQPQHF. Using reference TRBV5-6 and TRBJ1-5 for the parts outside the CDR3, the full variable domain is DAGVTQSPTHLIKTRGQQVTLRCSPKSGHDTVSWYQQALGQGPQFIFQYYEEEERQRGNFPDRFSGHQFPNYSSELNVNALLLGDSALYLCASTTGGAFGSNQPQHFGDGTRLSIL.

This clonotype was recorded at least ten times. V gene TRBV2 combines with J gene TRBJ2-7, with 8 bases identical to TRBD1. In germline, CDR1 is SNHLY, CDR2 FYNNEI. This CDR3 contains 14 residues. J lost 7 bases, V lost 7 bases, and 12 bases had no gene match. The CDR3, as DNA: TGTGCCAGCACTCGGTGGCAGGGGGCCGGAGAGCAGTACTTC. As protein: CASTRWQGAGEQYF.

This clonotype was counted at least ten times. The chain uses TRBV7-2 and TRBJ2-5, with TRBD2 identical over 9 bases. This CDR3 region has 18 residues. The V segment lost 3 bases and the J segment 0 bases; nucleotides outside the gene matches: 11. Germline assignment: CDR1 SGHTA and CDR2 FQGNSA. In DNA form, the CDR3 reads TGTGCCAGCAGCTTCGATATCGGTAGCGGGGGCGACCAAGAGACCCAGTACTTC. Protein sequence: CASSFDIGSGGDQETQYF. Complete variable domain (other parts from reference TRBV7-2 and TRBJ2-5): GAGVSQSPSNKVTEKGKDVELRCDPISGHTALYWYRQSLGQGLEFLIYFQGNSAPDKSGLPSDRFSAERTGGSVSTLTIQRTQQEDSAVYLCASSFDIGSGGDQETQYFGPGTRLLVL.

The DNA for the CDR3 is TGTGCCAGCTCACCACCGGGACAGGGGCGAGAGACCCAGTACTTC. Translation gives CASSPPGQGRETQYF. This sequence joins TRBV10-3 and TRBJ2-5, with 10 bases aligning to TRBD1. Germline values: CDR1 ENHRY, CDR2 SYGVKD. V lost 10 bases to trimming and J lost 4 bases; unmatched junction nucleotides: 12. CDR3 length equals 15 residues.

V and J are TRBV13 and TRBJ1-6; D might be TRBD1 (6 bases). V gave up 1 base and J gave up 10 bases, with 11 bases separating them. The germline V gene has CDR1 PRHDT and CDR2 FYEKMQ (reference sequence). The CDR3 is 14 amino acids. CDR3 in DNA: TGTGCCAGCAGCTTAGACAGGGCAGGCTCACCCCTCCACTTT. Protein sequence: CASSLDRAGSPLHF. Combining the CDR3 with reference TRBV13 and TRBJ1-6 gives the whole variable domain AAGVIQSPRHLIKEKRETATLKCYPIPRHDTVYWYQQGPGQDPQFLISFYEKMQSDKGSIPDRFSAQQFSDYHSELNMSSLELGDSALYFCASSLDRAGSPLHFGNGTRLTVT.

This clonotype was counted ten times or more. The V gene is TRBV2, the J gene TRBJ1-2; D remains ambiguous. This CDR3 region has 12 residues. CDR1 and CDR2 (germline): SNHLY, FYNNEI. Trimming left V 5 bases short and J 7 bases short, with 11 bases between. CDR3 DNA: TGTGCCAGCAGTAATCAGGTCCCTGGCTACACCTTC. It yields the protein CASSNQVPGYTF.

CDR3: CASETGAGANVLTF. The CDR3 DNA reads TGTGCCAGCGAAACAGGGGCTGGGGCCAACGTCCTGACTTTC. The chain joins TRBV6-1 to TRBJ2-6; 7 bases are a match to TRBD1. V was clipped by 8 bases and J by 2 bases; unmatched bases: 3. Per germline, CDR1 MNHNS and CDR2 SASEGT. The CDR3 is 14 amino acids.

The chain combines TRBV28 with TRBJ1-2; tentatively, D is TRBD1 (5 bases). The CDR3 is 15 residues long. Germline assignment: CDR1 MDHEN and CDR2 SYDVKM. The V end lost 2 bases, the J end lost 4 bases, and 14 bases lay between the germline ends. The CDR3: CASSLVTRDSYGYTF. DNA for the CDR3: TGTGCCAGCAGTTTAGTGACACGGGACTCCTATGGCTACACCTTC.

This clonotype was detected a few times. The V gene is TRBV20-1, the J gene TRBJ2-5; D may correspond to TRBD1 or TRBD2 (5 bases each). The J call may not be correct, given that the DNA end is closer to TRBJ2-1. CDR1 is DFQATT and CDR2 is SNEGSKA in the germline V gene (reference sequence). This CDR3 region has 11 residues. CDR3 nucleotide sequence: TGCAGTGCCCCGGGCGAGGGGGAGCAGTTCTTC. Translation: CSAPGEGEQFF.

This clonotype was seen only a few times. The chain joins TRBV19 to TRBJ1-5; 9 bases map to TRBD1. Per the germline V gene, CDR1 is LNHDA and CDR2 is SQIVND (reference sequence). CDR3 length: 16 amino acids. J lost 5 bases, V lost 3 bases, and 8 bases had no gene match. The CDR3 protein is CASSIVRRDRDQPQHF. CDR3 DNA: TGTGCCAGTAGTATTGTTCGAAGGGACAGGGATCAGCCCCAGCATTTT. The full variable domain, rest sourced from reference TRBV19 and TRBJ1-5, is DGGITQSPKYLFRKEGQNVTLSCEQNLNHDAMYWYRQDPGQGLRLIYYSQIVNDFQKGDIAEGYSVSREKKESFPLTVTSAQKNPTAFYLCASSIVRRDRDQPQHFGDGTRLSIL.

This clonotype was counted ten times or more. The chain carries TRBV20-1 and TRBJ1-2; perhaps TRBD1 as D (5 bases). Germline V gene sequence: CDR1 DFQATT, CDR2 SNEGSKA (reference sequence). The CDR3 covers 15 residues. V was cut by 3 bases and J by 2 bases, with 16 bases left in between. In DNA, the CDR3 is TGCAGTGCTAGGGCCGTGGGGGTATGGAACTATGGCTACACCTTC. It translates to CSARAVGVWNYGYTF.

The chain employs TRBV29-1 and TRBJ2-7; a weak D match, TRBD2 (6 bases). CDR1 SQVTM and CDR2 ANQGSEA come from the germline V gene. V was cut by 5 bases and J by 4 bases, with 15 bases left in between. The CDR3 covers 13 residues. CDR3 region: CSVRLEGAYEQYF. In DNA, the CDR3 is TGCAGCGTTCGACTAGAAGGGGCGTACGAGCAGTACTTC.

This clonotype has ten or more counts. This sequence joins TRBV25-1 and TRBJ1-2; D uncertain. Trimming stripped 3 bases from V and 3 bases from J, with 11 bases between. CDR3 length: 14 amino acids. Germline V gives CDR1 MGHDK, CDR2 SYGVNS. The CDR3 nucleotides read TGTGCCAGCAGTGATCCACCCGGAGACTATGGCTACACCTTC. Residues: CASSDPPGDYGYTF.

The rearrangement joins TRBV12-3 or TRBV12-4 to TRBJ1-1, with TRBD1 identical over 7 bases. Germline trimming cut 4 bases from V and 3 bases from J; bases unmatched to any gene: 8. The CDR3 loop spans 15 amino acids. The DNA for the CDR3 is TGTGCCAGCAGTTCTTCCCCCAGGGGGGACACTGAAGCTTTCTTT. This gives the protein CASSSSPRGDTEAFF.

As regards this clonotype: The junction departs from germline at one end; a sequencing error may be responsible. The V gene is TRBV24-1, the J gene TRBJ2-7, with 9 bases matching TRBD1. CDR1 is KGHDR, CDR2 SFDVKD, per germline. CDR3 size: 15 residues. CDR3 amino acids: CASSFRDRVPYEQYF. The CDR3 nucleotides are TGTGCCAGCAGTTTTCGGGACAGGGTTCCCTACGAGCAGTACTTC.

This clonotype has at least ten counts. The rearrangement uses TRBV29-1 and TRBJ1-5; D perhaps matches TRBD1 (5 bases). CDR1 and CDR2 (germline): SQVTM, ANQGSEA. V was shortened by 5 bases and J by 6 bases, with 14 bases between the two germline ends. This CDR3 is built from 13 residues. CDR3 region: CSVSPGVGQPQHF. The CDR3 DNA is TGCAGCGTTAGTCCGGGGGTTGGTCAGCCCCAGCATTTT.

This clonotype has more than one count but fewer than ten. The V and J genes are TRBV6-5 and TRBJ2-7, with 9 bases lining up with TRBD1. Unmatched junction bases numbered 5, after V lost 2 bases and J lost 3 bases. Germline CDR1 is MNHEY and CDR2 is SVGAGI. The CDR3 has 15 amino acids. The CDR3 here is CASSYLGDRDYEQYF. The DNA for the CDR3 is TGTGCCAGCAGTTACCTCGGGGACAGGGACTACGAGCAGTACTTC.

The J gene is TRBJ1-2, the V gene TRBV14; maybe TRBD1 (6 bases). Germline V gene data show CDR1 as SGHDN and CDR2 as FVKESK. V lost 4 bases to trimming and J lost 1 base, with 10 bases between them. This CDR3 has 14 residues. CDR3 DNA: TGTGCCAGCAGCCGCCGACAGGTTAACTATGGCTACACCTTC. It is translated as CASSRRQVNYGYTF.